This T cell receptor (beta chain) was sequenced during a study of blood T cells in healthy people across ages. No fewer than 7 million PBMCs went into each sample. A second PCR, run for about 6 to 11 cycles, used a sample-barcoded 5' primer plus a J-beta primer mix. One entry per CDR3 protein, called by TCRdb with MiXCR from the 5' RACE reads. The sample carries 800,000 to 950,000 distinct CDR3 sequences, about 48% recorded once. Germline trimming cut 3 bases from V and 0 bases from J; bases unmatched to any gene: 4. The CDR3 totals 16 residues. Germline V gene lookup returns CDR1 SGHVS and CDR2 FQNEAQ.

Sequencing used blood. The J gene is TRBJ2-7, the V gene TRBV7-8, with 11 bases lining up with TRBD2. The receptor comes from a man younger than 45 in good health. The CDR3: CASSLYSGGVSYEQYF. The CDR3 coding sequence is TGTGCCAGCAGCTTGTATAGCGGGGGGGTCTCCTACGAGCAGTACTTC.